This T cell receptor beta chain comes out of a study of cytomegalovirus exposure and HLA in healthy donors. Study-wide results and caveats: The authors assumed roughly uniform sequencing depth across donors for presence/absence analyses.

With respect to this clone: The antigen remains unidentified.

PCR employed 60 Vbeta and 13 Jbeta primers. Libraries were prepared by immunoSEQ multiplex PCR; TCRdb keeps only in-frame clonotypes and omits some of them. The data contain approximately 190,000 clones, more than 80% of them singletons. Germline V gives CDR1 LNHDA, CDR2 SQIVND (reference sequence). V lost 6 bases and J lost 6, with 14 bases in between. The CDR3 extends over 13 amino acids. The chain is built from TRBV19 and TRBJ1-2, with no clear D. Sequencing was done on a sample of PBMCs. The clonotype was recovered from a woman aged 45-65 years in good health and CMV-seropositive. The CDR3 reads CASSLGRANGYTF. As DNA, the CDR3 is TGTGCCAGTAGCCTCGGGAGGGCGAATGGCTACACCTTC.